The 30 T cell receptor beta chains below come from one sample, sequenced in a study of cytomegalovirus exposure and HLA in healthy donors. PCR primers comprised 60 Vbeta and 13 Jbeta primers. Profiled with immunoSEQ multiplex PCR; TCRdb holds only in-frame clones, not every one. The data hold under 200,000 clones, with roughly 76% observed a single time. What was sequenced was PBMCs. These receptors all come from a human donor in good health.

This chain uses TRBV25-1 with TRBJ2-5, with D possibly being TRBD2 (6 bases). CDR3 length: 15 residues. The V and J ends lost 6 bases and 5 bases respectively, with 19 bases between them. Germline CDR1 is MGHDK and CDR2 is SYGVNS. The CDR3 loop is CASSDFRDFGETQYF. The DNA for the CDR3 is TGTGCCAGCAGCGATTTCCGGGACTTTGGGGAGACCCAGTACTTC.

This clone appeared a single time. The chain couples TRBV7-2 to TRBJ1-2; 7 bases line up with TRBD1. Per germline, CDR1 SGHTA and CDR2 FQGNSA. The CDR3 runs to 13 residues. The V and J ends lost 1 base and 9 bases, in that order; junction bases with no gene match: 5. Here the CDR3 reads CASSLDRGYSYTF. CDR3 DNA: TGTGCCAGCAGCTTAGACAGGGGTTATAGCTACACCTTC.

The rearrangement joins TRBV9 to TRBJ2-5; 8 bases match TRBD2. CDR3 length: 15 residues. Trimming took 2 bases from V and 5 from J; bases not matched to a gene: 8. Per germline, CDR1 SGDLS and CDR2 YYNGEE. This CDR3 is CASSVETGGMETQYF. Written as DNA, the CDR3 is TGTGCCAGCAGCGTTGAAACGGGGGGGATGGAGACCCAGTACTTC.

In this sample, this clone turned up once. At one end, the junction sequence differs from germline, possibly due to a read error. This chain connects TRBV12-5 to TRBJ1-2; 9 bases align to TRBD1. The length of the CDR3 is 13 residues. Germline-derived CDR1 and CDR2 are LGHNT and FRNRAP. CDR3 in DNA: TGTGCTAGTGGTCGGGACAGGGACTATGGCCACACCTTC. The encoded protein is CASGRDRDYGHTF.

This chain uses TRBV19 with TRBJ2-5; no clear D gene. The CDR3 runs to 13 residues. Between the trimmed V and J ends, which lost 5 bases and 2 bases, there was a span of 9 bases. CDR1 is LNHDA, CDR2 SQIVND, per germline (reference sequence). CDR3: CASSRLSQETQYF. The CDR3 DNA reads TGTGCCAGTAGTCGACTCTCTCAAGAGACCCAGTACTTC.

The chain joins TRBV4-3 to TRBJ1-5, with D perhaps TRBD1 (6 bases). The CDR3 is made up of 16 amino acids. The V end lost 0 bases, the J end lost 3 bases, and 12 bases lay between the germline ends. CDR1 is LGHNA and CDR2 is YSLEER in the germline V gene. The CDR3 DNA follows: TGCGCCAGCAGCCAAGATTTAGGACAGCTCAATCAGCCCCAGCATTTT. This codes for CASSQDLGQLNQPQHF.

The rearrangement joins TRBV15 to TRBJ2-1, with 7 positions matching TRBD2. Germline V gives CDR1 LNHNV, CDR2 YYDKDF (reference sequence). With 0 bases clipped from V and 4 bases from J, the junction kept 0 bases outside the gene matches. The CDR3 is 14 residues long. DNA of the CDR3: TGTGCCACCAGCAGAGAGCGGGGGTACAATGAGCAGTTCTTC. It specifies CATSRERGYNEQFF.

This chain links TRBV5-4 with TRBJ2-7, with 10 nucleotides matching TRBD2. The junction had 5 bases not matched to a gene; V was cut back by 2 bases and J by 6 bases. Germline V lookup: CDR1 SGHNT, CDR2 YYREEE (reference sequence). The CDR3 is 14 amino acids. CDR3 in amino acids: CASSLRIAGGEQYF. In DNA, the CDR3 is TGTGCCAGCAGCTTAAGAATAGCGGGGGGCGAGCAGTACTTC.

In DNA form, the CDR3 reads TGTGCCAGCAGCTTGGGACATGGGGAAGTGGTTGAAAAACTGTTTTTT. This translates into CASSLGHGEVVEKLFF. The rearrangement uses TRBV11-2 and TRBJ1-4, with TRBD1 as a possible D gene (6 bases). Germline CDR1 and CDR2: SGHAT and FQNNGV. V was clipped by 3 bases and J by 7 bases, with 18 bases between them. This CDR3 comprises 16 residues. Based on the CDR3 plus reference TRBV11-2 and TRBJ1-4, the full variable domain is EAGVAQSPRYKIIEKRQSVAFWCNPISGHATLYWYQQILGQGPKLLIQFQNNGVVDDSQLPKDRFSAERLKGVDSTLKIQPAKLEDSAVYLCASSLGHGEVVEKLFFGSGTQLSVL.

The chain uses TRBV5-6 and TRBJ2-7; D perhaps matches TRBD1 (5 bases). The length of the CDR3 is 14 residues. Deletions cut 0 bases from V and 3 bases from J, with 10 bases between. Germline V gives CDR1 SGHDT, CDR2 YYEEEE. The CDR3 DNA is TGTGCCAGCAGCTTGGGAGGACAAAACTACGAGCAGTACTTC. This translates into CASSLGGQNYEQYF. Full variable domain (remainder filled in from reference TRBV5-6 and TRBJ2-7): DAGVTQSPTHLIKTRGQQVTLRCSPKSGHDTVSWYQQALGQGPQFIFQYYEEEERQRGNFPDRFSGHQFPNYSSELNVNALLLGDSALYLCASSLGGQNYEQYFGPGTRLTVT.

There are a few counts of this clone. The chain has TRBV4-3 and TRBJ2-1; 9 bases line up with TRBD2. V was pared by 2 bases and J by 4 bases, with 9 bases of the junction left unmatched. The CDR3 is 17 amino acids. Per the germline V gene, CDR1 is LGHNA and CDR2 is YSLEER. As DNA, the CDR3 is TGCGCCAGCAGCCAAAAAACAAAGCGGGGGGCGTACAATGAGCAGTTCTTC. Amino acid sequence: CASSQKTKRGAYNEQFF.

The V gene is TRBV19, the J gene TRBJ1-6; D is uncertain. This CDR3 has 14 amino acids. Trimming left V 6 bases short and J 0 bases short, with 6 bases between. CDR1 and CDR2 (germline): LNHDA, SQIVND (reference sequence). DNA for the CDR3: TGTGCCAGTAGCCGGAGCTCCTATAATTCACCCCTCCACTTT. It specifies CASSRSSYNSPLHF.

The rearrangement joins TRBV15 to TRBJ2-2; D is perhaps TRBD1 (5 bases). The CDR3 is made up of 13 amino acids. Trimming left V 8 bases short and J 5 bases short, with 12 bases between. The germline V gene encodes CDR1 LNHNV and CDR2 YYDKDF (reference sequence). CDR3 coding DNA: TGTGCCACCTCTTACCCAGGGACCGGGGAGCTGTTTTTT. This translates into CATSYPGTGELFF.

The chain carries TRBV2 and TRBJ2-5; a possible D gene is TRBD2 (7 bases). Trimming took off 7 bases at V and 4 bases at J, with 13 bases between the two ends. CDR3 length: 13 residues. Germline CDR1 is SNHLY and CDR2 is FYNNEI. CDR3 DNA: TGTGCCAGCACGGGGGGCTTATTAGAGACCCAGTACTTC. It translates to CASTGGLLETQYF.

The chain uses TRBV5-6 and TRBJ2-7; D not certain. The germline V and J ends were trimmed by 0 bases and 3 bases, with 7 bases remaining between them. CDR1 and CDR2 from the germline V gene are SGHDT and YYEEEE. CDR3 length equals 13 residues. The CDR3 here is CASSLDGNYEQYF. The CDR3 region has the DNA TGTGCCAGCAGCTTGGATGGCAACTACGAGCAGTACTTC.

The rearrangement joins TRBV19 to TRBJ2-2; 9 bases map to TRBD1. CDR1 LNHDA and CDR2 SQIVND come from the germline V gene (reference sequence). The V segment lost 5 bases and the J segment 6 bases; nucleotides outside the gene matches: 7. The CDR3 contains 15 residues. The CDR3 loop reads CASSGGQGRAGELFF. CDR3 DNA: TGTGCCAGTAGTGGGGGACAGGGAAGGGCCGGGGAGCTGTTTTTT.

The CDR3 DNA sequence: TGTGCCAGCAGCGCAAGGACTAGCGGGGGAAATGAGCAGTTCTTC. Protein: CASSARTSGGNEQFF. The rearrangement links TRBV9 to TRBJ2-1; 13 bases are a match to TRBD2. V dropped 3 bases and J dropped 7; count of bases not matched to a gene: 4. There are 15 residues in the CDR3. Germline values: CDR1 SGDLS, CDR2 YYNGEE.

This sequence joins TRBV10-3 and TRBJ2-2, with 7 bases aligning to TRBD2. This CDR3 region has 15 residues. V was pared by 9 bases and J by 0 bases, with 7 bases of the junction left unmatched. The germline CDR1 and CDR2 sequences are ENHRY and SYGVKD. The CDR3 DNA sequence: TGTGCCATGGGTATGGCGGGGGCGAACACCGGGGAGCTGTTTTTT. Its protein is CAMGMAGANTGELFF.

The rearrangement links TRBV4-3 to TRBJ2-5; D might be TRBD2 (6 bases). Germline V lookup: CDR1 LGHNA, CDR2 YSLEER. Trimming stripped 2 bases from V and 5 bases from J, with 15 bases between. This CDR3 has 15 amino acids. The CDR3 reads CASSQSGGDGETQYF. Written as DNA, the CDR3 is TGCGCCAGCAGCCAAAGTGGAGGGGATGGTGAGACCCAGTACTTC.

The V call is TRBV13, the J call TRBJ2-2; TRBD2 might be the D (5 bases). This CDR3 comprises 13 residues. The V gene lost 5 bases and the J gene lost 6 bases, with 10 bases spanning the gap. Germline V lookup: CDR1 PRHDT, CDR2 FYEKMQ (reference sequence). The CDR3 region is CASSPLGPGELFF. DNA for the CDR3: TGTGCCAGCAGCCCACTAGGCCCCGGGGAGCTGTTTTTT.

The chain links TRBV7-2 to TRBJ1-1, with TRBD1 identical over 7 bases. The trim removed 9 bases at V and 1 base at J, leaving 5 bases unmatched. Germline loops: CDR1 SGHTA, CDR2 FQGNSA. The CDR3 totals 13 residues. CDR3 amino acids: CASCRGPNTEAFF. In DNA, the CDR3 is TGTGCCAGTTGTAGGGGGCCGAACACTGAAGCTTTCTTT.

This clone appeared once. The genes are TRBV27 and TRBJ1-1; TRBD1 is a possible D gene (5 bases). V lost 6 bases and J lost 0, with 17 bases in between. This CDR3 has 16 amino acids. Germline assignment: CDR1 MNHEY and CDR2 SMNVEV (reference sequence). CDR3 loop: CASRLYGRQMNTEAFF. The CDR3 DNA follows: TGTGCCAGCAGACTATACGGGCGACAGATGAACACTGAAGCTTTCTTT.

In DNA, the CDR3 is TGTGCCAGCAGCTCCGACAGATTATCCTACGAGCAGTACTTC. Its protein product is CASSSDRLSYEQYF. V is TRBV11-2 and J is TRBJ2-7, with D maybe TRBD1 (5 bases). V lost 4 bases and J 1 base, leaving 11 bases between the germline ends. The CDR3 has 14 residues. Germline V gene lookup returns CDR1 SGHAT and CDR2 FQNNGV.

The chain is built from TRBV18 and TRBJ2-5; D gene ambiguous. V lost 3 bases to trimming and J lost 4 bases, with 12 bases between them. Germline V gene data show CDR1 as KGHSH and CDR2 as LQKENI. The CDR3 extends over 14 amino acids. Written as DNA, the CDR3 is TGTGCCAGCTCACCTGTTAGAACGGGAGAGACCCAGTACTTC. Encoded protein: CASSPVRTGETQYF.

V usage is TRBV7-9 and J usage is TRBJ1-2; the D is unclear. This CDR3 spans 15 amino acids. V dropped 4 bases and J dropped 5 bases, with 17 bases sitting between them. Germline CDR1 is SEHNR and CDR2 is FQNEAQ (reference sequence). DNA for the CDR3: TGTGCCAGCAGCTCCCATGCGGGATGGGATTATGGCTACACCTTC. Translating gives CASSSHAGWDYGYTF.

V gene TRBV6-1 combines with J gene TRBJ2-5; D is uncertain. The V end was cut by 2 bases, the J end by 4 bases, with 11 bases between. This CDR3 comprises 14 residues. The germline V gene has CDR1 MNHNS and CDR2 SASEGT. CDR3 residues: CASSEPPRLETQYF. Here the CDR3 DNA reads TGTGCCAGCAGTGAACCTCCTAGGCTAGAGACCCAGTACTTC.

The rearrangement uses TRBV9 and TRBJ1-1; D is unclear. Trimming shortened V by 0 bases and J by 0 bases, and 3 bases separated the two germline ends. The CDR3 has 13 residues. Germline V gives CDR1 SGDLS, CDR2 YYNGEE. CDR3 nucleotide sequence: TGTGCCAGCAGCGTAGACTTGAACACTGAAGCTTTCTTT. This sequence encodes CASSVDLNTEAFF.

The chain carries TRBV6-5 and TRBJ1-2; TRBD1 aligns across 9 bases. Per the germline V gene, CDR1 is MNHEY and CDR2 is SVGAGI. Trimming removed 2 bases from V and 0 bases from J; junction bases left unmatched: 4. The CDR3 contains 16 residues. The CDR3 DNA sequence: TGTGCCAGCAGTTACGGGGGGACAGGGTCTAACTATGGCTACACCTTC. As protein: CASSYGGTGSNYGYTF.

The V call is TRBV6-5, the J call TRBJ1-5; TRBD1 matches 7 bases. The CDR3 runs to 15 residues. The J segment lost 5 bases and the V segment lost 6 bases, leaving 10 bases of the junction unmatched. Germline CDR1 MNHEY, CDR2 SVGAGI. The CDR3 sequence: CASSHGSRGHQPQHF. CDR3 bases: TGTGCCAGCAGCCACGGATCGAGGGGGCATCAGCCCCAGCATTTT.

The chain employs TRBV6-5 and TRBJ1-2, with D perhaps matching TRBD1 (6 bases). The ends were cut back, 7 bases at V and 2 bases at J, with 14 bases in the middle. The CDR3 consists of 14 residues. The germline V gene has CDR1 MNHEY and CDR2 SVGAGI. The CDR3 here is CASTPLGQNYGYTF. CDR3 nucleotide sequence: TGTGCCAGCACTCCACTTGGACAGAACTATGGCTACACCTTC.